The clone carrying this TCR beta chain was observed many times. The CDR3 is 16 residues long. The trim removed 5 bases at V and 3 bases at J, leaving 8 bases unmatched. Germline V lookup: CDR1 SGHTA, CDR2 FQGNSA. The entry originates in a study of human T cells and chemical hapten exposure. Specified time point: pre-sensitization, week 0. Treatment denoted: therapeutic diphenylcyclopropenone sensitization with weekly scalp DPC. A single record per CDR3 protein comes from TCRdb applying MiXCR to the RACE reads. The sample has tens of thousands of distinct CDR3 sequences; around 12% are singletons. This sequence was found in a woman in her thirties with alopecia areata. Some clones in this sample may be carry-over from other donors' samples. The specimen was whole blood, collected in connection with sensitization to the hapten diphenylcyclopropenone (DPC). The chain recombines TRBV7-2 with TRBJ2-4; 9 nucleotides align to TRBD2. This chain's CDR3 is CASSLSAGGGKNIQYF. The CDR3 region has the DNA TGTGCCAGCAGCCTCTCAGCGGGAGGAGGCAAAAACATTCAGTACTTC.